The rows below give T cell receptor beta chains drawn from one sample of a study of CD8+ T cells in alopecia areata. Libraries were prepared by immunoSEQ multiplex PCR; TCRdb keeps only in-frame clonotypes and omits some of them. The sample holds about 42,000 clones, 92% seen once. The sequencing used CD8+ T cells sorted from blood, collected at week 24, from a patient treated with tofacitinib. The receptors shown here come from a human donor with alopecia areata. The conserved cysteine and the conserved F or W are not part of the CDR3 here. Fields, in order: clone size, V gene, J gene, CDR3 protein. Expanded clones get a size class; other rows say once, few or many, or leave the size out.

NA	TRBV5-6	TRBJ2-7	ASSPPGLAGYEQY
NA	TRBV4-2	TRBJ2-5	ASSQEGGVETQY
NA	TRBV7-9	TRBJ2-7	AGRSSSYEQY
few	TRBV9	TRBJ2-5	ASSPWDRVQETQY
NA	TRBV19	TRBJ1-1	ASSIFVGDAEAF
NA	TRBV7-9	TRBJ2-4	ASSFSFRAKNIQY
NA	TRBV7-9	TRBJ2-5	ASSSIRGGAQETQY
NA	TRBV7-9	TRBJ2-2	ASSLRVAGTAGELF
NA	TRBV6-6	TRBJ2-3	ASSPGDRYTDTQY
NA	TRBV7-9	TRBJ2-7	ASDPDGTYEQY
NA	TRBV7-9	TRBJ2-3	ASSLPSTDTQY
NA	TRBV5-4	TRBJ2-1	AGGQGALNEQF
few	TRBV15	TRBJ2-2	ATDQGMTGELF
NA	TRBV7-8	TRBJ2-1	ASTIKTGGYYNEQF
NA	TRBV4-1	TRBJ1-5	ASSQEFRGGWSNQPQH
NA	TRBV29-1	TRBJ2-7	SVLRPRVPPYEQY
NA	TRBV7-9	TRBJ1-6	ASSLDRQGIYSPLH
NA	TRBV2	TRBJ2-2	ASSEPLYGELF
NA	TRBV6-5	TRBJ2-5	ASSPTSGFQETQY
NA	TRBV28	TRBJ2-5	ASSLLGEGQETQY
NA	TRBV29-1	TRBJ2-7	SVEDFSTGGYEQY
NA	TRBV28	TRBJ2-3	ASARLADTDTQY
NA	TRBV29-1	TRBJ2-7	SGRTASSYEQY
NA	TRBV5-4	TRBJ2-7	ASSRQGTGVNEQY
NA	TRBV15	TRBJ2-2	ATSGSRGGPGELF
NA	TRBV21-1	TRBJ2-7	ASTLKRSYEQY
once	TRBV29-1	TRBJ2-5	SVEPYFVGEETQY
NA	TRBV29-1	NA	SVEQGPEQY
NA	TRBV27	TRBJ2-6	ASSPAVSGANVLT
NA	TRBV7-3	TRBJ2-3	ASSLTGTGSITDTQY
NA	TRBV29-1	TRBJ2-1	SVGGGYNEQF
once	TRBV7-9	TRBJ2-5	ASSYEERETQY
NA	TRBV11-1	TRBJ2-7	ASSLPGGEQY
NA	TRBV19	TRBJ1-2	ASSWAARPNYGYT
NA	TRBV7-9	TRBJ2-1	ASSSGRTGYNEQF
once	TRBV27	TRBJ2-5	ASSLGTAQETQY
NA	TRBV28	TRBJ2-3	ASSFQAELTDTQY
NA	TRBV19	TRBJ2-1	ASSIGPSLYNEQF
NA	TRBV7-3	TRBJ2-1	ASSLSVGIRNEQF
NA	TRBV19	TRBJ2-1	ASSIAASNEQF
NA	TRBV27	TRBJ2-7	ASSLINSYEQY
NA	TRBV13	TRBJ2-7	ASSNQGPGPEQY
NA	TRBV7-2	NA	ASSLGGGTEQY
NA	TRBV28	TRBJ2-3	ASNKPTDTQY
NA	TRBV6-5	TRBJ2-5	ASNDAETQY
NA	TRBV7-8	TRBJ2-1	ASSLAGGPYNEQF
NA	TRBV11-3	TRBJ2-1	ASSSSAGGPSQF
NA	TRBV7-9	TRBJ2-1	ASSSRRGSSYNEQF
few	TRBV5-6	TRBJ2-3	ASSLEGGYTDTQY
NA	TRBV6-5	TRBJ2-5	ASSEFYQETQY
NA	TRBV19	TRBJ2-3	ASSPGSDTQY
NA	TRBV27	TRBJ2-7	ASSLQPGLAREQY
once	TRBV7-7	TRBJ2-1	ASSRGGVNEQF
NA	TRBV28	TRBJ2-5	ASSNGVRETQY